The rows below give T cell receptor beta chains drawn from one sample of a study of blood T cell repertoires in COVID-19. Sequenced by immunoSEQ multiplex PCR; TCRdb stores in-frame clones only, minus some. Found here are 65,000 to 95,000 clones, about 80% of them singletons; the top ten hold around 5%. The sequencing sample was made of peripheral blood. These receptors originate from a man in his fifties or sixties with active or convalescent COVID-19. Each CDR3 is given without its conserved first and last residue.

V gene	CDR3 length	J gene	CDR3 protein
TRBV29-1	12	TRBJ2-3	SVERGDLTDTQY
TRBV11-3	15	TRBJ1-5	ASSPLDVDRPGEPQH
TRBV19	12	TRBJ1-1	ASSMRARETEAF
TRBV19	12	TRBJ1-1	ASSPRQGVAEAF
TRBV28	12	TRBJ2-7	ASRTPGQTYEQY
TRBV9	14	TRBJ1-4	ASSEGGQGAGEKLF
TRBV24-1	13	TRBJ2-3	ATSDLPGGTDTQY
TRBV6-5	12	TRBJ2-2	ASSLGLSTGELF
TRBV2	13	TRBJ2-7	ASSEEGGQGYEQY
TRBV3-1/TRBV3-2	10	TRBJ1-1	ASSQDSGEAF
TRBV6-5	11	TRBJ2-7	ASSYGGSYEQY
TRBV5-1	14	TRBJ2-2	ASSLGSSGGSGELF
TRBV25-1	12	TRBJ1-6	ASSLRGYNSPLH
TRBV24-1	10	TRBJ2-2	ATSDPNGELF
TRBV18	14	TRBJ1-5	ASSPSQGQTGQPQH
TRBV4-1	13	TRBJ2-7	ASSPQPNLSYEQY
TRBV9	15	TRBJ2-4	ASSVGGQSSSKNIQY
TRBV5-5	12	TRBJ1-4	ASSLRDRDEKLF
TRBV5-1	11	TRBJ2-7	ASSYRTSGEQY
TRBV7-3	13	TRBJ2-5	ASSLIGSLEETQY
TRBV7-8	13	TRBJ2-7	ASSYGGGVSYEQY
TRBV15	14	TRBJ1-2	ATSRIDRGGPYGYT